This TCR beta chain was identified in a study of human T cells and chemical hapten exposure. A note on this clonotype: Its antigen is still unknown.

Study observations and caveats: Given that the donors had alopecia, their immune response may differ from that seen in healthy people. Patch test scores rose with PT1 expanded TCR counts, a positive correlation.

V shed 0 bases, J shed 6 bases, and the junction held 9 bases outside the gene matches. This CDR3 comprises 17 residues. Germline V gene data show CDR1 as MNHNS and CDR2 as SASEGT. Time point meaning: patch test 3, about 24 weeks after DPC sensitization. Specified treatment: therapeutic diphenylcyclopropenone sensitization with weekly scalp DPC. TCRdb re-called the RACE reads through MiXCR, storing one row per CDR3 protein. The profile shows 150,000 to 200,000 distinct CDR3 sequences, around 25% of them singletons. This sample comprised whole blood, obtained in connection with sensitization to the hapten diphenylcyclopropenone (DPC). The TCR was taken from a woman in her thirties or forties with alopecia areata. Some clones in this sample may be carry-over from other donors' samples. The V and J genes are TRBV6-1 and TRBJ2-7; 12 bases are shared with TRBD2. The CDR3: CASSEALLTSGRTEQYF. The CDR3 DNA reads as TGTGCCAGCAGTGAAGCTCTTCTTACTAGCGGGAGGACCGAGCAGTACTTC.